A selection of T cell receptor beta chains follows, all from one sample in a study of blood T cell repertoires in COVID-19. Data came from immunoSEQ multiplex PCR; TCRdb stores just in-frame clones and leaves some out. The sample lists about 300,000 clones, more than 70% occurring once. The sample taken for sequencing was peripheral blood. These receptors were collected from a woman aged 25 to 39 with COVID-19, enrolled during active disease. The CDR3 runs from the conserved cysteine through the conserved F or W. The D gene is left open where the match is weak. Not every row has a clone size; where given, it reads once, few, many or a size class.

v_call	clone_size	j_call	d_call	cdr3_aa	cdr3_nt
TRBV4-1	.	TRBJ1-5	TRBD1	CASSRTTGIQPQHF	TGCGCCAGCAGCCGCACGACAGGGATTCAGCCCCAGCATTTT
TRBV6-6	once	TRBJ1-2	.	CASTETTAGGVKGYTF	TGTGCCAGCACCGAAACTACAGCGGGCGGGGTTAAGGGCTACACCTTC
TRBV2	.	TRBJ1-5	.	CASSVGVGQPQHF	TGTGCCAGCAGTGTAGGGGTGGGACAGCCCCAGCATTTT
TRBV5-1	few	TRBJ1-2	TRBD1	CASSDTGASYGYTF	TGCGCCAGCTCCGATACAGGGGCGAGCTATGGCTACACCTTC
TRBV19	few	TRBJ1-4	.	CASSIGAGNLEKLFF	TGTGCCAGTAGTATAGGGGCCGGGAACCTTGAAAAACTGTTTTTT
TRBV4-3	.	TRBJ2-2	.	CASSQDWPPGELFF	TGCGCCAGCAGCCAAGATTGGCCCCCCGGGGAGCTGTTTTTT
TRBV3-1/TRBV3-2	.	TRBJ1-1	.	CASSHRGSTEAFF	TGTGCCAGCAGCCACCGGGGTAGCACTGAAGCTTTCTTT
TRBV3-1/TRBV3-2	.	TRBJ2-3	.	CASSQRVGGTDTQYF	TGTGCCAGCAGCCAAAGGGTAGGGGGCACAGATACGCAGTATTTT
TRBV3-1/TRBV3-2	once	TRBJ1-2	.	CASSQGRGYTF	TGTGCCAGCAGCCAAGGGAGGGGCTACACCTTC
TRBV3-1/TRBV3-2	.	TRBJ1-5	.	CASSQDGGSGQPQHF	TGTGCCAGCAGCCAAGACGGAGGGTCAGGGCAGCCCCAGCATTTT
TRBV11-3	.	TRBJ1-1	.	CASSLDLWGTGENTEAFF	TGTGCCAGCAGCTTAGATCTATGGGGTACGGGGGAGAACACTGAAGCTTTCTTT
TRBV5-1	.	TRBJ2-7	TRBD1	CASSLESTGLYEQYF	TGCGCCAGCAGCTTGGAGTCGACAGGGTTGTACGAGCAGTACTTC
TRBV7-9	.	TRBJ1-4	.	CASSGSGGDDEKLFF	TGTGCCAGCAGCGGCAGCGGAGGTGATGATGAAAAACTGTTTTTT
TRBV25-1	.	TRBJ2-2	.	CASSDGRGRREYTGELFF	TGTGCCAGCAGTGATGGCAGGGGTAGGCGCGAGTACACCGGGGAGCTGTTTTTT
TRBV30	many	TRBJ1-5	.	CAWSSGLLSNQPQHF	TGTGCCTGGAGTTCGGGACTTCTCAGCAATCAGCCCCAGCATTTT
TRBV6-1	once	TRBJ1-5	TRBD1	CASSERFDRGEYPGPQHF	TGTGCCAGCAGTGAAAGATTCGACAGGGGGGAATACCCAGGGCCCCAGCATTTT
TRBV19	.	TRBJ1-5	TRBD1	CASSPMGQSFNQPQHF	TGTGCCAGTAGTCCCATGGGACAGTCCTTCAATCAGCCCCAGCATTTT
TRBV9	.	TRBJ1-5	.	CASSVDRGNQPQHF	TGTGCCAGCAGCGTAGATAGAGGCAATCAGCCCCAGCATTTT
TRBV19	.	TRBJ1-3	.	CASTLSASSGNTIYF	TGTGCCAGTACCTTGTCCGCCAGCTCTGGAAACACCATATATTTT
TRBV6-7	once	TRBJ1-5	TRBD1	CASRDREDQPQHF	TGTGCCAGCAGGGACAGGGAGGATCAGCCCCAGCATTTT
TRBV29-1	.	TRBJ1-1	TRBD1	CSAGTGVSWNTEAFF	TGCAGCGCGGGGACAGGGGTCAGTTGGAACACTGAAGCTTTCTTT
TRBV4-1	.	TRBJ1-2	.	CASSQKEEANYGYTF	TGCGCCAGCAGCCAAAAAGAGGAAGCTAACTATGGCTACACCTTC
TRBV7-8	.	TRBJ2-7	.	CASSLDRTARNYYEQYF	TGTGCCAGCAGCTTAGATAGGACAGCGAGGAACTACTACGAGCAGTACTTC